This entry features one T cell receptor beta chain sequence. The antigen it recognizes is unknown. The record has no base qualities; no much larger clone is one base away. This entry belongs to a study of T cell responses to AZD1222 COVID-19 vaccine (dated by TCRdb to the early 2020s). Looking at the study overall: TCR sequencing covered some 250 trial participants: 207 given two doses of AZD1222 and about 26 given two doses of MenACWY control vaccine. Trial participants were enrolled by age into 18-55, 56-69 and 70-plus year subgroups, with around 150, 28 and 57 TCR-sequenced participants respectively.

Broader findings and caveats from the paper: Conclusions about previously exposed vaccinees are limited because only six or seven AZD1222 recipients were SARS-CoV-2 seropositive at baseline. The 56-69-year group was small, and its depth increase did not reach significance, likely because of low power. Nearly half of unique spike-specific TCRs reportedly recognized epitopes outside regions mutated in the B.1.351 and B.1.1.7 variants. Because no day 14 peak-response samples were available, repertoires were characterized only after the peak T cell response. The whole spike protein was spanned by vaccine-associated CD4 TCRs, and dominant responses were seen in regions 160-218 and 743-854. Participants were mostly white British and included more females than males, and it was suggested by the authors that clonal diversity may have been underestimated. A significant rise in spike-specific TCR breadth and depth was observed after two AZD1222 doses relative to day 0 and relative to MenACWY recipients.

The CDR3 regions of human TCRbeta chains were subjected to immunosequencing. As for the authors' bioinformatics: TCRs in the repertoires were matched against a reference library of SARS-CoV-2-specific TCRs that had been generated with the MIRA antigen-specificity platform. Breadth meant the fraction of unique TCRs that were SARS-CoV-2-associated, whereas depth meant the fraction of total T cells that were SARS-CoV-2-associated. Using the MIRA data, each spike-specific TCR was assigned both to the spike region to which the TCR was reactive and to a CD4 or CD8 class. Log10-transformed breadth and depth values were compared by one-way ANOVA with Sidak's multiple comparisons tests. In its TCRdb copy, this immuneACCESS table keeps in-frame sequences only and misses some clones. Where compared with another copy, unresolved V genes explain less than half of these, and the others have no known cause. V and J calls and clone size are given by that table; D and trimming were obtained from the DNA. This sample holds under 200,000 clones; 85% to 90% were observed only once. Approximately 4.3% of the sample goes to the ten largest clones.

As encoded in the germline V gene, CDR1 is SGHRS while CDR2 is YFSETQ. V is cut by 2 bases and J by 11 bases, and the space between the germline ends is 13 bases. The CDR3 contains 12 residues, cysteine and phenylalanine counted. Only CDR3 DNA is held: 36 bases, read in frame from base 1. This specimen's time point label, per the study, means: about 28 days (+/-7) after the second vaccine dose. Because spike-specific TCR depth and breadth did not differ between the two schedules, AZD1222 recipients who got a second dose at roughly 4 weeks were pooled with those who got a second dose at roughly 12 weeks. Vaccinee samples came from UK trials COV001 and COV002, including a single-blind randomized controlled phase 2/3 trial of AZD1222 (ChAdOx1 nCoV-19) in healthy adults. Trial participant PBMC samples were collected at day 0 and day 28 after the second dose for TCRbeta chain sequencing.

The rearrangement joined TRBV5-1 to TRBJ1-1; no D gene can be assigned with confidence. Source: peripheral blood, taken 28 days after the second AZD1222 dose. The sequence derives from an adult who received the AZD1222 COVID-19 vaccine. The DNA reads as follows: TGCGCCAGCAGCTTCTACGGGTACGGGGCTTTCTTT. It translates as CASSFYGYGAFF.